The source of this T cell receptor beta chain is a study of OX40 agonist ivuxolimab in advanced cancers. Study-level background: Patients with hepatocellular carcinoma, melanoma, renal cell or head and neck cancer made up the dose-escalation patients. General study results and limits: Those patients achieving a partial response at 0.1-3.0 mg/kg showed among the lowest clonal expansion.

Clones were read by immunoSEQ multiplex PCR, and TCRdb kept only the in-frame ones, dropping some. Here the sample spans tens of thousands of clones, roughly 90% being singletons. To note about this clone: The antigen remains undetermined.

Germline loops: CDR1 SGHVS, CDR2 FQNEAQ. This CDR3 contains 16 residues. V dropped 0 bases and J dropped 4; count of bases not matched to a gene: 5. The chain carries TRBV7-8 and TRBJ1-1; TRBD1 aligns across 10 bases. This material consisted of CD4+ or CD8+ T cells sorted from blood, taken in a trial of the OX40 agonist ivuxolimab. This clonotype originated in an adult with an advanced solid tumor such as melanoma, head and neck, liver or kidney cancer. The CDR3 is CASSLAGTGVATEAFF. The CDR3 DNA reads TGTGCCAGCAGCTTAGCGGGGACAGGGGTAGCCACTGAAGCTTTCTTT.